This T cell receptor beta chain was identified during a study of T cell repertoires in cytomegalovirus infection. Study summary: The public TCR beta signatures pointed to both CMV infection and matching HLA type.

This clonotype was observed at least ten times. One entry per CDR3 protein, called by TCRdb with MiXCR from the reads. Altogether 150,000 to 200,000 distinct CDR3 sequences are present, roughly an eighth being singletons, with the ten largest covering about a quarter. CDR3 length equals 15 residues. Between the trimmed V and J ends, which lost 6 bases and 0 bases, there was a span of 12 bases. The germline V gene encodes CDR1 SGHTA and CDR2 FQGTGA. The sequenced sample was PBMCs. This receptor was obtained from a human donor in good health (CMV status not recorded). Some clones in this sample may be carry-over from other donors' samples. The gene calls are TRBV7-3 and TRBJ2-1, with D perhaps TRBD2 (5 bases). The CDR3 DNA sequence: TGTGCCAGCAGTTTCAGCGGCCTCTCCTACAATGAGCAGTTCTTC. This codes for CASSFSGLSYNEQFF.